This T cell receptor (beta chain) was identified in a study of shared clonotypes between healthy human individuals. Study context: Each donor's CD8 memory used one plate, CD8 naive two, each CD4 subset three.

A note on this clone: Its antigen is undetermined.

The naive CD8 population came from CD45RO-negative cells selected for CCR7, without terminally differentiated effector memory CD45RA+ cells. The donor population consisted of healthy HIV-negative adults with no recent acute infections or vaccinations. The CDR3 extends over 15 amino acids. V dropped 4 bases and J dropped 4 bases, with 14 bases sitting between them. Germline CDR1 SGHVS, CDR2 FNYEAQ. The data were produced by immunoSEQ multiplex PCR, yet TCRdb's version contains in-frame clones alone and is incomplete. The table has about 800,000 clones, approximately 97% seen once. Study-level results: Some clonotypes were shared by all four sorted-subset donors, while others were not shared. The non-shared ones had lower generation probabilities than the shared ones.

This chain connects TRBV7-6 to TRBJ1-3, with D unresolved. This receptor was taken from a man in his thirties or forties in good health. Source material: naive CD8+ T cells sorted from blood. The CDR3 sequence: CASSSDPLGGNTIYF. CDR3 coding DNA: TGTGCCAGCAGCTCGGACCCATTGGGAGGAAACACCATATATTTT.